Listed below are T cell receptor beta chains from one sample, sequenced in a study of T cell repertoires in cytomegalovirus infection. These receptors are not linked to any known antigen. TCRdb reprocessed the reads via MiXCR and lists one record per CDR3 protein. The sample holds approximately 990,000 distinct CDR3 sequences, approximately 31% seen once. The specimen was cultured CD8+ T cells from PBMCs, collected from culture after CMV antigen stimulation. These receptors came from a human donor in good health (CMV status not recorded). Some clones in this sample may be carry-over from other donors' samples. Both conserved end residues are part of each CDR3. Each record gives: CDR3 length, J gene, V gene, D gene, clone size, CDR3 protein, CDR3 DNA. A D gene is named only where the DNA matches it firmly. Only part of the rows carry a size: once, few, many, or a class if the clone is expanded.

length: 14
J: TRBJ2-7
V: TRBV13
D: NA
size: NA
CDR3: CASSSGHGSYEQYF
DNA: TGTGCCAGCAGCTCCGGACACGGTTCCTACGAGCAGTACTTC

length: 16
J: TRBJ2-5
V: TRBV5-1
D: NA
size: NA
CDR3: CASSLGLFGQGETQYF
DNA: TGCGCCAGCAGCTTGGGGCTCTTCGGACAAGGCGAGACCCAGTACTTC

length: 14
J: TRBJ1-5
V: TRBV19
D: NA
size: few
CDR3: CASSSDSSNQPQHF
DNA: TGTGCCAGTAGTTCTGACAGTAGCAATCAGCCCCAGCATTTT

length: 17
J: TRBJ2-3
V: TRBV4-3
D: NA
size: NA
CDR3: CASSQEFLGFFTDTQYF
DNA: TGCGCCAGCAGCCAAGAATTCTTAGGATTTTTCACAGATACGCAGTATTTT

length: 15
J: TRBJ2-1
V: TRBV12-3/TRBV12-4
D: NA
size: NA
CDR3: CASGLEPRGYNEQFF
DNA: TGTGCCAGCGGTCTGGAGCCCCGAGGGTACAATGAGCAGTTCTTC

length: 15
J: TRBJ2-1
V: TRBV14
D: TRBD2
size: many
CDR3: CASSPLAGGGHEQFF
DNA: TGTGCCAGCAGCCCACTAGCGGGGGGCGGGCATGAGCAGTTCTTC

length: 13
J: TRBJ2-1
V: TRBV6-2/TRBV6-3
D: TRBD2
size: NA
CDR3: CASNKRGYNEQFF
DNA: TGTGCCAGCAATAAGCGGGGATACAATGAGCAGTTCTTC

length: 16
J: TRBJ1-1
V: TRBV18
D: TRBD1
size: NA
CDR3: CASSLVTGGENTEAFF
DNA: TGTGCCAGCTCTCTGGTCACAGGGGGGGAGAACACTGAAGCTTTCTTT

length: 15
J: TRBJ1-6
V: TRBV7-9
D: NA
size: few
CDR3: CASSSLQVGGSPLHF
DNA: TGTGCCAGCAGCTCATTACAGGTTGGGGGTTCACCCCTCCACTTT

length: 15
J: TRBJ2-1
V: TRBV19
D: NA
size: few
CDR3: CASSITASSYNEQFF
DNA: TGTGCCAGTAGTATTACAGCCAGCTCCTACAATGAGCAGTTCTTC

length: 12
J: TRBJ1-1
V: TRBV2
D: NA
size: few
CDR3: CASSEGRPEAFF
DNA: TGTGCCAGCAGTGAAGGGCGGCCTGAAGCTTTCTTT

length: 16
J: TRBJ2-3
V: TRBV27
D: TRBD1
size: NA
CDR3: CASSSAGTVSTDTQYF
DNA: TGTGCCAGCAGTTCCGCCGGGACAGTAAGCACAGATACGCAGTATTTT

length: 13
J: TRBJ1-2
V: TRBV27
D: NA
size: NA
CDR3: CASGVGRTGGYTF
DNA: TGTGCCAGCGGGGTAGGGAGAACGGGCGGCTACACCTTC

length: 16
J: TRBJ2-2
V: TRBV7-9
D: NA
size: few
CDR3: CASSLLGFGDTGELFF
DNA: TGTGCCAGCAGCTTACTTGGTTTTGGAGACACCGGGGAGCTGTTTTTT

length: 20
J: TRBJ1-2
V: TRBV12-3/TRBV12-4
D: NA
size: NA
CDR3: CASSLGIERTPEHIFYGYTF
DNA: TGTGCCAGCAGTTTAGGAATCGAGAGGACCCCCGAACACATATTCTATGGCTACACCTTC

length: 13
J: TRBJ1-2
V: TRBV24-1
D: NA
size: few
CDR3: CATSDLQAGPYTF
DNA: TGTGCCACCAGTGATTTGCAGGCAGGGCCTTACACCTTC

length: 13
J: TRBJ2-7
V: TRBV6-1
D: NA
size: few
CDR3: CASKSGASYEQYF
DNA: TGTGCCAGCAAATCAGGGGCCTCCTACGAGCAGTACTTC

length: 18
J: TRBJ2-7
V: TRBV7-9
D: TRBD2
size: few
CDR3: CASSRAGTSGGLTYEQYF
DNA: TGTGCCAGCAGCCGCGCCGGGACTAGCGGGGGGTTGACCTACGAGCAGTACTTC

length: 15
J: TRBJ2-1
V: TRBV19
D: TRBD2
size: NA
CDR3: CASSIETSGGYEQFF
DNA: TGTGCCAGTAGTATAGAGACTAGCGGGGGATATGAGCAGTTCTTC

length: 13
J: TRBJ2-1
V: TRBV7-9
D: NA
size: many
CDR3: CASRRDFPNEQFF
DNA: TGTGCCAGCAGAAGAGACTTTCCCAATGAGCAGTTCTTC

length: 12
J: TRBJ1-2
V: TRBV12-5
D: NA
size: NA
CDR3: CATHTRDYGYTF
DNA: TGTGCTACCCACACCAGGGACTATGGCTACACCTTC

length: 15
J: TRBJ1-5
V: TRBV12-3/TRBV12-4
D: NA
size: NA
CDR3: CASSFKGYGNQPQHF
DNA: TGTGCCAGCAGTTTCAAGGGGTACGGCAATCAGCCCCAGCATTTT

length: 11
J: TRBJ2-3
V: TRBV27
D: TRBD2
size: NA
CDR3: CASRGEGTQYF
DNA: TGTGCCAGCAGGGGGGAGGGTACGCAGTATTTT

length: 15
J: TRBJ2-3
V: TRBV7-2
D: NA
size: many
CDR3: CASSLPGEGTDTQYF
DNA: TGTGCCAGCAGCTTGCCCGGGGAAGGAACAGATACGCAGTATTTT

length: 13
J: TRBJ1-6
V: TRBV20-1
D: TRBD1
size: NA
CDR3: CSAKGTGQSPLHF
DNA: TGCAGTGCTAAGGGGACAGGACAATCACCCCTCCACTTT

length: 15
J: TRBJ2-1
V: TRBV7-6
D: NA
size: NA
CDR3: CASSLNDRQPNEQFF
DNA: TGTGCCAGCAGCTTAAACGACAGGCAGCCCAATGAGCAGTTCTTC

length: 14
J: TRBJ1-2
V: TRBV12-3/TRBV12-4
D: NA
size: NA
CDR3: CASSSGIFNYGYTF
DNA: TGTGCCAGCAGTTCGGGGATATTCAACTATGGCTACACCTTC

length: 17
J: TRBJ1-5
V: TRBV7-4
D: NA
size: few
CDR3: CASSLVTGHYSNQPQHF
DNA: TGTGCCAGCAGCTTAGTTACAGGCCATTATAGCAATCAGCCCCAGCATTTT

length: 14
J: TRBJ2-1
V: TRBV9
D: NA
size: NA
CDR3: CASTRGGSQNEQFF
DNA: TGTGCCAGCACGAGGGGTGGGTCTCAGAATGAGCAGTTCTTC

length: 15
J: TRBJ2-2
V: TRBV7-9
D: NA
size: NA
CDR3: CASSQVGSNTGELFF
DNA: TGTGCCAGCAGCCAGGTGGGGTCGAACACCGGGGAGCTGTTTTTT

length: 16
J: TRBJ1-5
V: TRBV19
D: NA
size: few
CDR3: CASSIRTQLSNQPQHF
DNA: TGTGCCAGTAGTATACGGACACAGCTTAGCAATCAGCCCCAGCATTTT

length: 18
J: TRBJ1-1
V: TRBV4-2
D: NA
size: few
CDR3: CASSPPGGDRFMNTEAFF
DNA: TGTGCCAGCAGCCCCCCCGGGGGGGATAGGTTCATGAACACTGAAGCTTTCTTT

length: 14
J: TRBJ1-5
V: TRBV20-1
D: NA
size: few
CDR3: CSARKGHGNQPQHF
DNA: TGCAGTGCTAGGAAGGGGCACGGCAATCAGCCCCAGCATTTT

length: 14
J: TRBJ2-2
V: TRBV27
D: NA
size: NA
CDR3: CASNRGGNTGELFF
DNA: TGTGCCAGCAACAGGGGGGGGAACACCGGGGAGCTGTTTTTT

length: 16
J: TRBJ2-7
V: TRBV27
D: TRBD2
size: NA
CDR3: CASSFSRGRRGDEQYF
DNA: TGTGCCAGCAGTTTCTCGAGGGGAAGGCGGGGGGACGAGCAGTACTTC

length: 13
J: TRBJ2-2
V: TRBV27
D: NA
size: NA
CDR3: CASILTATGELFF
DNA: TGTGCCAGCATTTTGACAGCCACCGGGGAGCTGTTTTTT

length: 18
J: TRBJ2-1
V: TRBV4-3
D: TRBD2
size: NA
CDR3: CASSQDGTSGYTYNEQFF
DNA: TGCGCCAGCAGCCAAGACGGGACTAGCGGGTACACCTACAATGAGCAGTTCTTC

length: 15
J: TRBJ1-1
V: TRBV4-1
D: NA
size: NA
CDR3: CASSQEWPGDTEAFF
DNA: TGCGCCAGCAGCCAAGAGTGGCCAGGGGACACTGAAGCTTTCTTT

length: 11
J: TRBJ1-1
V: TRBV7-6
D: NA
size: NA
CDR3: CASSRLVEAFF
DNA: TGTGCCAGCAGCCGACTGGTAGAAGCTTTCTTT

length: 12
J: TRBJ2-1
V: TRBV6-6
D: NA
size: NA
CDR3: CAVGPSYNEQFF
DNA: TGTGCGGTGGGCCCCTCCTACAATGAGCAGTTCTTC

length: 17
J: TRBJ2-1
V: TRBV28
D: NA
size: NA
CDR3: CASSLIFGGGPYNEQFF
DNA: TGTGCCAGCAGTTTAATTTTCGGCGGGGGCCCTTACAATGAGCAGTTCTTC

length: 15
J: TRBJ2-7
V: TRBV7-8
D: TRBD1
size: medium-sized
CDR3: CASSLEQGAFYEQYF
DNA: TGTGCCAGCAGCTTAGAGCAGGGGGCGTTCTACGAGCAGTACTTC

length: 14
J: TRBJ1-1
V: TRBV5-6
D: NA
size: few
CDR3: CASSVTDPLDEAFF
DNA: TGTGCCAGCAGCGTGACAGACCCTCTAGATGAAGCTTTCTTT

length: 15
J: TRBJ2-3
V: TRBV28
D: NA
size: NA
CDR3: CASSLTSLDTDTQYF
DNA: TGTGCCAGCAGTTTAACTAGCCTTGACACAGATACGCAGTATTTT

length: 13
J: TRBJ2-3
V: TRBV7-6
D: NA
size: many
CDR3: CASSAKARGTQYF
DNA: TGTGCCAGCAGCGCAAAAGCACGGGGTACGCAGTATTTT

length: 16
J: TRBJ2-3
V: TRBV6-1
D: NA
size: many
CDR3: CASSFQGGSSTDTQYF
DNA: TGTGCCAGCAGTTTCCAAGGGGGTTCGAGCACAGATACGCAGTATTTT

length: 14
J: TRBJ2-1
V: TRBV12-3/TRBV12-4
D: TRBD2
size: NA
CDR3: CVSTLGAGGGEQFF
DNA: TGTGTCAGCACCCTTGGGGCGGGGGGCGGTGAGCAGTTCTTC

length: 14
J: TRBJ2-5
V: TRBV4-2
D: NA
size: NA
CDR3: CASSQRRGQETQYF
DNA: TGTGCCAGCAGCCAGAGACGGGGCCAAGAGACCCAGTACTTC

length: 12
J: TRBJ2-3
V: TRBV7-9
D: NA
size: NA
CDR3: CASSLPPGTQYF
DNA: TGTGCCAGCAGCCTCCCCCCGGGTACGCAGTATTTT

length: 19
J: TRBJ2-5
V: TRBV7-2
D: TRBD2
size: NA
CDR3: CASSFVPGLAGGPEETQYF
DNA: TGTGCCAGCAGCTTCGTCCCGGGACTAGCGGGGGGGCCGGAGGAGACCCAGTACTTC

length: 13
J: TRBJ1-1
V: TRBV6-5
D: NA
size: NA
CDR3: CASTVDLNTEAFF
DNA: TGTGCCAGCACCGTGGACCTGAACACTGAAGCTTTCTTT

length: 18
J: TRBJ2-3
V: TRBV4-1
D: NA
size: few
CDR3: CASSQVGVPADSTDTQYF
DNA: TGCGCCAGCAGCCAAGTTGGGGTCCCGGCAGATAGCACAGATACGCAGTATTTT